The next 21 T cell receptor beta chains were all read from a single sample in a study of T cells in Graves' hyperthyroidism and ophthalmopathy. Researchers amplified the TCR beta CDR3 regions from RNA transcripts. First-round RT-PCR with HTBI primers amplified the TCR CDR3 region. TCRdb re-derived calls from the multiplex PCR reads in MiXCR, one entry per CDR3 protein. Of roughly 500,000 distinct CDR3 sequences in the sample, about 20% were seen once. The sequencing input was blood. These receptors came from a woman aged 70-85 years with Graves' ophthalmopathy.

Of note for this clonotype: A junction boundary mismatches the germline segment, possibly from a read error. This rearrangement joins TRBV5-1 to TRBJ2-3; D not resolved. Germline CDR1 and CDR2: SGHRS and YFSETQ. This CDR3 contains 14 residues. The CDR3, as DNA: TGCGCCAGCAACTTGGCCACTAGCACAGATACGCAGTATTTT. Protein product: CASNLATSTDTQYF. Variable domain in full (rest from reference TRBV5-1 and TRBJ2-3): KAGVTQTPRYLIKTRGQQVTLSCSPISGHRSVSWYQQTPGQGLQFLFEYFSETQRNKGNFPGRFSGRQFSNSRSEMNVSTLELGDSALYLCASNLATSTDTQYFGPGTRLTVL.

Ten or more counts support this clonotype. The chain combines TRBV2 with TRBJ2-1; 15 nucleotides match TRBD2. CDR3 length: 19 residues. Germline trimming cut 6 bases from V and 9 bases from J; bases unmatched to any gene: 18. Germline CDR1 is SNHLY and CDR2 is FYNNEI. The CDR3 DNA follows: TGTGCCAGCAGGGCTACGGTTGGACTAGCGGGAGGGCTAGGCATTGAGCAGTTCTTC. Its protein product is CASRATVGLAGGLGIEQFF.

In its sample, this clonotype was seen a few times. The chain carries TRBV28 and TRBJ1-2; 7 bases are shared with TRBD1. J lost 6 bases, V lost 2 bases, and 3 bases had no gene match. The CDR3 totals 13 residues. The V gene's germline CDR1 is MDHEN and CDR2 SYDVKM. CDR3 sequence: CASSLRGRHGYTF. In DNA, the CDR3 is TGTGCCAGCAGTTTAAGGGGGCGGCATGGCTACACCTTC.

This clonotype appeared a single time. This rearrangement joins TRBV9 to TRBJ1-2; no definite D call. V lost 4 bases and J 3 bases, leaving 19 bases between the germline ends. Germline CDR1 and CDR2: SGDLS and YYNGEE. This CDR3 region has 16 residues. The CDR3 DNA is TGTGCCAGCAGCAACGGAGGGTCGGACTCCTACTATGGCTACACCTTC. Its protein is CASSNGGSDSYYGYTF.

This chain links TRBV4-2 with TRBJ2-3, with TRBD2 matching 7 bases. V was clipped by 0 bases and J by 0 bases; unmatched bases: 15. Germline V gene data show CDR1 as LGHNA and CDR2 as YNFKEQ. This CDR3 is 20 amino acids long. The chain's CDR3 is CASSQDPGGGGMDSTDTQYF. CDR3 in DNA: TGTGCCAGCAGCCAAGATCCTGGCGGGGGAGGGATGGATAGCACAGATACGCAGTATTTT.

The chain links TRBV3-1 to TRBJ2-2, with D unclear. The CDR3 length is 17 residues. V was pared by 0 bases and J by 1 base, with 12 bases between. Germline-derived CDR1 and CDR2 are LGHDT and YNNKEL (reference sequence). The CDR3 DNA reads TGTGCCAGCAGCCAAGACATTTATCCGGGGAACACCGGGGAGCTGTTTTTT. This encodes CASSQDIYPGNTGELFF.

V and J are TRBV28 and TRBJ1-2; tentatively, D is TRBD1 (5 bases). CDR3 size: 13 residues. Trimming pared 7 bases from V and 4 bases from J, leaving 13 bases between. Germline V gene sequence: CDR1 MDHEN, CDR2 SYDVKM. The CDR3 loop is CASTPSGGYGYTF. The CDR3 DNA reads TGTGCCAGCACCCCAAGTGGGGGCTATGGCTACACCTTC.

This clonotype was counted many times. V is TRBV12-3 or TRBV12-4 and J is TRBJ2-1; the D call may be TRBD1 or TRBD2 (6 bases each). V was clipped by 4 bases and J by 7 bases, with 26 bases between them. The length of the CDR3 is 18 residues. Here the CDR3 reads CASSSTSDNRGPGNEQFF. For the CDR3, the DNA is TGTGCCAGCAGTTCAACCTCGGACAACCGGGGGCCTGGGAATGAGCAGTTCTTC.

The chain is built from TRBV5-5 and TRBJ2-2; tentatively, D is TRBD1 or TRBD2 (6 bases each). This CDR3 is 16 amino acids long. V was shortened by 4 bases and J by 5 bases, with 18 bases between the two germline ends. Germline V gene lookup returns CDR1 SGHKS and CDR2 YYEKEE (reference sequence). The CDR3 nucleotides are TGTGCCAGCAGCCCAAAAGTAGGGGGGCTGACCGGGGAGCTGTTTTTT. This sequence encodes CASSPKVGGLTGELFF.

This clonotype was picked up many times. The chain carries TRBV6-5 and TRBJ1-1, with D unclear. This CDR3 region has 11 residues. V was cut by 0 bases and J by 9 bases, with 5 bases left in between. Germline V gives CDR1 MNHEY, CDR2 SVGAGI. In DNA, the CDR3 is TGTGCCAGCAGTTACTCTCGGCAAGCTTTCTTT. Translating it yields CASSYSRQAFF.

The chain links TRBV20-1 to TRBJ2-1; 8 bases map to TRBD1. CDR1 and CDR2 (germline): DFQATT, SNEGSKA (reference sequence). With V trimmed by 1 base and J by 6 bases, 5 bases remained unmatched. This CDR3 comprises 14 residues. The CDR3 spells CSARADRGSNEQFF. The CDR3 DNA reads TGCAGTGCTAGAGCCGACAGGGGAAGCAATGAGCAGTTCTTC.

The rearrangement uses TRBV5-1 and TRBJ2-5; TRBD1 matches 11 bases. Trimming cost V 2 bases and J 5 bases; bases outside gene matches: 8. This CDR3 contains 16 residues. Germline CDR1 is SGHRS and CDR2 is YFSETQ. Written as DNA, the CDR3 is TGCGCCAGCAGCTTTCTGGGACAGGGGGATCAGGAGACCCAGTACTTC. Its translation: CASSFLGQGDQETQYF.

J is TRBJ2-2 and V is TRBV2; TRBD2 matches 10 bases. Germline V gene lookup returns CDR1 SNHLY and CDR2 FYNNEI. CDR3 length equals 20 residues. V trimming: 2 bases; J trimming: 0 bases; junction bases outside the gene matches: 12. CDR3 coding DNA: TGTGCCAGCAGTGAACGCGGGGCTAGCGGGAGCGTCTCGAACACCGGGGAGCTGTTTTTT. Translating it yields CASSERGASGSVSNTGELFF.

For the CDR3, the DNA is TGTGCCAGCAGCTTAGACTCGTCCGGGGCCGAGGACGAGCAGTACTTC. Protein: CASSLDSSGAEDEQYF. The chain combines TRBV7-2 with TRBJ2-7; D tentatively reads TRBD1 or TRBD2 (5 bases each). Per germline, CDR1 SGHTA and CDR2 FQGNSA. V lost 1 base, J lost 5 bases, and 18 bases lay in between. There are 16 residues in the CDR3.

Comment on this clonotype: A single base separates this from a much larger clone, so it may be a read error. This chain links TRBV7-2 with TRBJ1-1; perhaps TRBD1 as D (6 bases). The CDR3 spans 15 residues. Between the trimmed V and J ends, which lost 5 bases and 6 bases, there was a span of 19 bases. Germline CDR1 reads SGHTA; CDR2 reads FQGNSA. CDR3 DNA sequence: TGTGCCAGCAGCATATACCTCGGGGGCAACGCTGAAGCTTTCTTT. Its translation: CASSIYLGGNAEAFF.

The J gene is TRBJ2-1, the V gene TRBV20-1; no definite D call. The CDR3 is 14 residues long. Germline CDR1 is DFQATT and CDR2 is SNEGSKA (reference sequence). V was pared by 3 bases and J by 9 bases, with 18 bases between. CDR3 protein: CSASGPSQTVEQFF. DNA for the CDR3: TGCAGTGCTAGTGGCCCTAGTCAAACAGTTGAGCAGTTCTTC.

The chain joins TRBV7-9 to TRBJ2-3; D gene uncertain. CDR3 length equals 17 residues. The V end lost 5 bases, the J end lost 1 base, and 19 bases lay between the germline ends. From germline, CDR1 is SEHNR and CDR2 FQNEAQ (reference sequence). The CDR3 DNA sequence: TGTGCCAGCAGCCCCCCGGATCTTGGGAATCGCACAGATACGCAGTATTTT. This codes for CASSPPDLGNRTDTQYF.

The J gene is TRBJ2-6, the V gene TRBV10-3; 10 nucleotides align to TRBD1. J gave up 4 bases and V 0 bases, and 12 bases lay outside the gene matches. Germline CDR1 ENHRY, CDR2 SYGVKD. The CDR3 totals 20 residues. For the CDR3, the DNA is TGTGCCATCAGTGAGTCAGCCGACAGGGGGCGCATATACGGGGCCAACGTCCTGACTTTC. Residues: CAISESADRGRIYGANVLTF.

This clonotype was observed a few times. This chain connects TRBV13 to TRBJ2-3; no firm D call. CDR1 is PRHDT and CDR2 is FYEKMQ in the germline V gene (reference sequence). The CDR3 length is 13 residues. Trimming stripped 4 bases from V and 7 bases from J, with 12 bases between. CDR3 in amino acids: CASSSTTRNTQYF. CDR3 in DNA: TGTGCCAGCAGCTCTACGACCAGGAATACGCAGTATTTT.

This clonotype was observed many times. This chain uses TRBV2 with TRBJ2-7; D could derive from TRBD1 or TRBD2 (5 bases each). V dropped 6 bases and J dropped 2 bases, with 14 bases sitting between them. This CDR3 has 14 residues. The V gene's germline CDR1 is SNHLY and CDR2 FYNNEI. The CDR3 coding sequence is TGTGCCAGCAGAACCGGGACGCGAACCTACGAGCAGTACTTC. The encoded protein is CASRTGTRTYEQYF.

This chain links TRBV10-3 with TRBJ1-3, with D possibly being TRBD1 (6 bases). From germline, CDR1 is ENHRY and CDR2 SYGVKD. Trimming took 3 bases from V and 5 from J, leaving 11 bases between them. The CDR3 runs 14 residues. In DNA form, the CDR3 reads TGTGCCATCAGTGAACCAGGGGAGCGAAACACCATATATTTT. Translation gives CAISEPGERNTIYF.